This is a list of T cell receptor beta chains from one sample in a study of T cell responses to AZD1222 COVID-19 vaccine. The table came from immunoSEQ multiplex PCR; TCRdb's copy has only in-frame clones and leaves some out. The table shows roughly 84,000 clones, with roughly 88% occurring only once. The starting material was peripheral blood, obtained 28 days after the second AZD1222 dose. The receptor set was obtained from an adult who received the AZD1222 COVID-19 vaccine. The CDR3 runs from the conserved cysteine through the conserved F or W. The D gene is left open where the match is weak. Size is omitted from some rows. Given values are once, few, many or a class for expanded clones.

DNA	CDR3	size	V	J	D
TGTGCCAGCAGTTACGGGAGGGGGGACTATGGCTACACCTTC	CASSYGRGDYGYTF	.	TRBV6-5	TRBJ1-2	.
TGTGCCATCAGTGTAACCGGGACTACCGAGCAGTACTTC	CAISVTGTTEQYF	.	TRBV10-3	TRBJ2-7	TRBD2
TGTGCCATCAGAGGCGTGGAAATTCACTACGAGCAGTACTTC	CAIRGVEIHYEQYF	.	TRBV10-3	TRBJ2-7	.
TGTGCCAGCAGCTTAGACAGCAAAAACACTGAAGCTTTCTTT	CASSLDSKNTEAFF	.	TRBV7-2	TRBJ1-1	.
TGTGCCAGCAGCCCCCGACAGGGGGGTTTTGGCTACACCTTC	CASSPRQGGFGYTF	.	TRBV9	TRBJ1-2	TRBD1
TGTGCCAGCATAAATCAGGGCTACAATGAGCAGTTCTTC	CASINQGYNEQFF	.	TRBV2	TRBJ2-1	.
TGTGCCACCAGCGCCCGAACTAGCGGGTTCTACAATGAGCAGTTCTTC	CATSARTSGFYNEQFF	.	TRBV15	TRBJ2-1	TRBD2
TGTGCCAGCAGTTTAGAGGGGCCCGGTTATAATTCACCCCTCCACTTT	CASSLEGPGYNSPLHF	.	TRBV28	TRBJ1-6	.
TGTGCCAGTAGTACTATGGGCAATCCAGCTTTCTTT	CASSTMGNPAFF	.	TRBV19	TRBJ1-1	.
TGTGCCTCTTCAGCGGGGACCACCCTAGTAATAGATACGCAGTATTTT	CASSAGTTLVIDTQYF	.	TRBV30	TRBJ2-3	TRBD2
TGTGCCAGCAGCAATCCCTTCGAAGGGAACTATGGCTACACCTTC	CASSNPFEGNYGYTF	few	TRBV7-2	TRBJ1-2	.
TGCAGCGGAGGGGACACCAACTATGGCTACACCTTC	CSGGDTNYGYTF	.	TRBV29-1	TRBJ1-2	.
TGCGCCAGCAGCCAAGATATAGCCCGGGGAGAGCAGTACTTC	CASSQDIARGEQYF	.	TRBV4-3	TRBJ2-7	.
TGTGCCAGCACGGGGCAGACCCAGTACTTC	CASTGQTQYF	.	TRBV3-1/TRBV3-2	TRBJ2-5	.
TGTGCCAGCAGTTTGTCAGGGCCCTTCTCTGGAAACACCATATATTTT	CASSLSGPFSGNTIYF	.	TRBV28	TRBJ1-3	.
TGTGCCAGCAGTTTAATTTTCACCAGGGGTAACTATGGCTACACCTTC	CASSLIFTRGNYGYTF	.	TRBV27	TRBJ1-2	.
TGCAGTGCTAGTTGGGGGACACCCACCAATCAGCCCCAGCATTTT	CSASWGTPTNQPQHF	.	TRBV20-1	TRBJ1-5	.
TGTGCCAGCAGCTTAGCAGCGTGGGACATTACAGATACGCAGTATTTT	CASSLAAWDITDTQYF	.	TRBV11-2	TRBJ2-3	.
TGTGCCAGCAGTGAAAAGGTGGTAATAAATTCACCCCTCCACTTT	CASSEKVVINSPLHF	.	TRBV2	TRBJ1-6	.
TGTGCCAGCAGCCAAGGCGGGGGGGCGGGTACGCAGTATTTT	CASSQGGGAGTQYF	once	TRBV3-1/TRBV3-2	TRBJ2-3	TRBD2
TGTGCCAGCAGTTTGGGACAGGAGTCACCCCTCCACTTT	CASSLGQESPLHF	.	TRBV12-3/TRBV12-4	TRBJ1-6	TRBD1
TGTGCCAGCAAAGAGGGAAACACTGAAGCTTTCTTT	CASKEGNTEAFF	.	TRBV28	TRBJ1-1	.
TGTGCCAGCATCGCCACCTCTTATGGCTACACCTTC	CASIATSYGYTF	once	TRBV28	TRBJ1-2	.
TGTGCCAGCAGCGACAGGGTCACTGAAGCTTTCTTT	CASSDRVTEAFF	.	TRBV16	TRBJ1-1	TRBD1
TGTGCCAGCAGCCCGAGCAATATATCTCCGGGGCAGTACTTC	CASSPSNISPGQYF	.	TRBV7-9	TRBJ2-7	.
TGTGCCAGCAGCGACAGGGCCCACAATGAGCAGTTCTTC	CASSDRAHNEQFF	.	TRBV6-2/TRBV6-3	TRBJ2-1	TRBD1
TGTGCCAGTAGTACATTGAGCTCTGGAAACACCATATATTTT	CASSTLSSGNTIYF	.	TRBV19	TRBJ1-3	.
TGTGCCAGCAGCCTACAGGGGATTGGAGCGGACACCATATATTTT	CASSLQGIGADTIYF	.	TRBV9	TRBJ1-3	TRBD1
TGTGCCAGCAGCTTAGCGTCCCCCCTATCGGGCGAAAAACTGTTTTTT	CASSLASPLSGEKLFF	.	TRBV7-9	TRBJ1-4	.
TGTGCCAGCAGCCGTATCATGCAAGCCTACAATGAGCAGTTCTTC	CASSRIMQAYNEQFF	.	TRBV14	TRBJ2-1	.
TGTGCCAGCAGTTACTCATACACGAACACTGAAGCTTTCTTT	CASSYSYTNTEAFF	.	TRBV6-5	TRBJ1-1	.
TGTGCCAGCAGTCGGACAGTGGTGAACACTGAAGCTTTCTTT	CASSRTVVNTEAFF	.	TRBV6-6	TRBJ1-1	.
TGTGCCATCCTCCGGGACTTCTCCTACGAGCAGTACTTC	CAILRDFSYEQYF	.	TRBV6-5	TRBJ2-7	.
TGTGCCAGTAGAAGACAGGGGTACTATGGCTACACCTTC	CASRRQGYYGYTF	.	TRBV2	TRBJ1-2	TRBD1
TGCGCCAGCAGCCAAGACAAGAATAGCAATCAGCCCCAGCATTTT	CASSQDKNSNQPQHF	.	TRBV4-3	TRBJ1-5	.
TGTGCCACCAGTGAGGGGGGTTCGTTGGGACGCACTGAAGCTTTCTTT	CATSEGGSLGRTEAFF	.	TRBV24-1	TRBJ1-1	.
TGTGCCAGCAGTCACCCCGGGGGCAGCATGAACACTGAAGCTTTCTTT	CASSHPGGSMNTEAFF	.	TRBV28	TRBJ1-1	.
TGTGCCAGCAGTTTCCAACTAAGCAATCAGCCCCAGCATTTT	CASSFQLSNQPQHF	.	TRBV27	TRBJ1-5	.
TGCGCCAGCAAGGGACAGAACCAAGAGACCCAGTACTTC	CASKGQNQETQYF	.	TRBV5-1	TRBJ2-5	TRBD1
TGTGCCATCAGCAGACAGGGTGGGGGGAGCACAGATACGCAGTATTTT	CAISRQGGGSTDTQYF	.	TRBV10-3	TRBJ2-3	.